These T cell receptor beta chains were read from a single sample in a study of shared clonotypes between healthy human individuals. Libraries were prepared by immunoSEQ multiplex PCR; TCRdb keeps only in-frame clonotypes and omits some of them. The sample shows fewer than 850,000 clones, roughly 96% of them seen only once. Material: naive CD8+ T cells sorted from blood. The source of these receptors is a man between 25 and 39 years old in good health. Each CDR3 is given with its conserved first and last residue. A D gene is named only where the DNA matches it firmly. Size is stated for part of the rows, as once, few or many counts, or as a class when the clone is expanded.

CASSLVQLAPGELFF	TGTGCCAGCAGCTTGGTTCAGTTGGCGCCCGGGGAGCTGTTTTTT	-	-	TRBV5-5	TRBJ2-2
CASSPPRGYEQYF	TGTGCCAGCAGTCCCCCGAGGGGCTACGAGCAGTACTTC	-	-	TRBV28	TRBJ2-7
CASSDQAAGYTF	TGTGCCAGCAGTGACCAGGCGGCAGGCTACACCTTC	-	-	TRBV6-1	TRBJ1-2
CASSPFRGGSDEQFF	TGTGCCAGCAGTCCTTTCCGAGGAGGTTCGGATGAGCAGTTCTTC	-	-	TRBV28	TRBJ2-1
CASSLSNTGELFF	TGTGCCAGCAGTTTGAGCAACACCGGGGAGCTGTTTTTT	-	-	TRBV28	TRBJ2-2
CASSFYDFGTKRIEQYF	TGTGCCAGCAGCTTTTATGACTTCGGGACTAAGCGCATCGAGCAGTACTTC	-	TRBD2	TRBV5-5	TRBJ2-7
CATKGISYEQYF	TGTGCCACAAAGGGGATCTCCTACGAGCAGTACTTC	-	-	TRBV28	TRBJ2-7
CASSLLYTGELFF	TGTGCCAGCAGCTTGCTGTACACCGGGGAGCTGTTTTTT	-	-	TRBV5-6	TRBJ2-2
CASRVTGGANYGYTF	TGTGCCAGCAGAGTGACAGGGGGCGCAAACTATGGCTACACCTTC	-	TRBD1	TRBV27	TRBJ1-2
CASSPLNTGELFF	TGTGCCAGCAGCCCCCTGAACACCGGGGAGCTGTTTTTT	-	-	TRBV7-9	TRBJ2-2
CASSSYGGRSVENTEAFF	TGTGCCAGCAGCTCTTACGGGGGCAGGAGTGTAGAGAACACTGAAGCTTTCTTT	-	-	TRBV7-3	TRBJ1-1
CASSPGLESHEQYF	TGTGCCAGCAGCCCGGGACTAGAGAGCCACGAGCAGTACTTC	once	TRBD2	TRBV6-5	TRBJ2-7
CASSREGTGLGRSYEQYF	TGTGCCAGCAGCCGTGAGGGGACAGGGCTGGGACGCTCCTACGAGCAGTACTTC	-	TRBD1	TRBV5-5	TRBJ2-7
CASSVGGSGEQYF	TGTGCCAGCAGCGTAGGAGGGTCGGGGGAGCAGTACTTC	-	-	TRBV9	TRBJ2-7
CASSVVDYPSSYNEQFF	TGTGCCAGCAGCGTAGTAGACTACCCCAGCTCCTACAATGAGCAGTTCTTC	-	-	TRBV9	TRBJ2-1
CASSLWGQGAEKLFF	TGTGCCAGCAGCTTGTGGGGACAGGGGGCTGAAAAACTGTTTTTT	-	TRBD1	TRBV5-6	TRBJ1-4
CASSPPGSPIAFF	TGTGCCAGCAGCCCTCCTGGGAGCCCAATAGCTTTCTTT	-	-	TRBV7-6	TRBJ1-1
CASSLNRAGIGTGELFF	TGTGCCAGCAGCTTAAATAGAGCGGGAATAGGCACCGGGGAGCTGTTTTTT	once	TRBD2	TRBV7-2	TRBJ2-2
CASSRIDREYEKLFF	TGTGCCAGCAGCCGGATCGACAGGGAGTACGAAAAACTGTTTTTT	-	TRBD1	TRBV7-9	TRBJ1-4
CASSFRGAGYEKLFF	TGTGCCAGCAGCTTTCGCGGGGCGGGATACGAAAAACTGTTTTTT	-	-	TRBV5-4	TRBJ1-4
CASSLAASGAVNEQFF	TGTGCCAGCAGCTTGGCGGCTAGCGGGGCCGTCAATGAGCAGTTCTTC	-	TRBD2	TRBV5-6	TRBJ2-1
CASSPMSSGNTIYF	TGTGCCAGCAGCCCCATGAGCTCTGGAAACACCATATATTTT	-	-	TRBV13	TRBJ1-3
CASSLRQGTSYEQYF	TGCGCCAGCAGCTTGAGACAGGGGACCTCCTACGAGCAGTACTTC	-	TRBD1	TRBV5-1	TRBJ2-7
CSALGGLAGVKDEQFF	TGCAGCGCCCTAGGGGGACTAGCGGGAGTAAAGGATGAGCAGTTCTTC	-	TRBD2	TRBV29-1	TRBJ2-1
CAGRTGLNEKLFF	TGTGCCGGTAGGACAGGGCTTAATGAAAAACTGTTTTTT	-	TRBD1	TRBV7-9	TRBJ1-4
CASSQESPYEQYF	TGTGCCAGCAGCCAAGAGAGTCCCTACGAGCAGTACTTC	-	-	TRBV14	TRBJ2-7
CASSPGTGGLNNEQFF	TGTGCCAGCAGCCCTGGGACAGGGGGACTTAACAATGAGCAGTTCTTC	-	TRBD1	TRBV7-9	TRBJ2-1
CASSITRVGNYGYTF	TGTGCCAGCAGCATCACCAGGGTCGGCAACTATGGCTACACCTTC	-	-	TRBV11-3	TRBJ1-2
CASSFRFGEDGGELFF	TGTGCCAGCAGCTTTCGCTTCGGGGAGGATGGCGGGGAGCTGTTTTTT	-	-	TRBV11-2	TRBJ2-2
CASRISGNTEAFF	TGTGCCAGCAGAATTTCGGGGAACACTGAAGCTTTCTTT	-	-	TRBV27	TRBJ1-1
CASSQQSQETQYF	TGTGCCAGCAGCCAACAAAGCCAAGAGACCCAGTACTTC	-	-	TRBV6-5	TRBJ2-5
CASSRTPESYEQYF	TGCGCCAGCAGCCGGACCCCCGAGAGCTACGAGCAGTACTTC	once	-	TRBV4-1	TRBJ2-7
CASSPSGGDSYEQYF	TGTGCCAGTAGCCCCTCGGGGGGAGACTCCTACGAGCAGTACTTC	-	TRBD2	TRBV19	TRBJ2-7
CASGPRRVGGYTF	TGTGCCAGCGGTCCCAGGAGGGTGGGTGGCTACACCTTC	once	-	TRBV9	TRBJ1-2
CASSLVTVNTGELFF	TGTGCCAGCAGCTTAGTGACGGTGAACACCGGGGAGCTGTTTTTT	-	-	TRBV7-9	TRBJ2-2
CASSLGDQGALRNEKLFF	TGCGCCAGCAGCTTGGGCGATCAGGGGGCCCTAAGGAATGAAAAACTGTTTTTT	-	TRBD1	TRBV5-1	TRBJ1-4
CASSKSGRPAPQAFF	TGTGCCAGCAGCAAATCTGGGCGGCCCGCGCCTCAAGCTTTCTTT	-	-	TRBV21-1	TRBJ1-1
CASGRLGDRKAFF	TGTGCCAGCGGGCGTTTGGGGGATCGAAAAGCTTTCTTT	-	-	TRBV11-2	TRBJ1-1
CSARVGLEQYF	TGCAGCGCTAGAGTAGGGCTCGAGCAGTACTTC	-	-	TRBV20-1	TRBJ2-7
CASSLRTEVPNTGELFF	TGTGCCAGCAGCTTACGGACAGAAGTACCGAACACCGGGGAGCTGTTTTTT	-	-	TRBV7-9	TRBJ2-2
CASTGLAHTDTQYF	TGTGCCAGCACAGGGCTAGCGCACACAGATACGCAGTATTTT	-	-	TRBV27	TRBJ2-3
CASSARGHGANVLTF	TGTGCCAGCAGCGCGAGGGGGCATGGGGCCAACGTCCTGACTTTC	-	TRBD1	TRBV11-2	TRBJ2-6
CASSYRDSDTDTQYF	TGTGCCAGCAGCTACCGGGACTCTGACACAGATACGCAGTATTTT	-	-	TRBV11-3	TRBJ2-3
CASRSDRGNEKLFF	TGTGCCAGCAGGTCGGACAGGGGGAATGAAAAACTGTTTTTT	-	TRBD1	TRBV27	TRBJ1-4
CASEAGVGPDTQYF	TGTGCCAGCGAAGCGGGAGTTGGCCCAGATACGCAGTATTTT	-	TRBD2	TRBV7-2	TRBJ2-3
CASSSGTASYEQYF	TGTGCCAGCAGCTCCGGGACAGCCTCCTACGAGCAGTACTTC	-	TRBD1	TRBV7-6	TRBJ2-7
CASSLTPGGSYEQYF	TGTGCCAGCAGCCTCACTCCAGGGGGCTCCTACGAGCAGTACTTC	once	TRBD1	TRBV13	TRBJ2-7
CASSEPTLTSEQYF	TGTGCCAGCAGTGAACCGACCCTGACATCCGAGCAGTACTTC	-	-	TRBV6-1	TRBJ2-7
CASSLGRAVRDEQFF	TGTGCCAGCAGCTTAGGGAGGGCCGTAAGGGATGAGCAGTTCTTC	once	-	TRBV7-2	TRBJ2-1
CASNLGSEQYF	TGCGCCAGCAACTTAGGGTCCGAGCAGTACTTC	-	-	TRBV5-1	TRBJ2-7
CASSFQIGRANEQFF	TGTGCCAGCAGCTTCCAAATCGGGAGGGCCAATGAGCAGTTCTTC	-	TRBD2	TRBV11-2	TRBJ2-1
CASSLDWMDSYEQYF	TGTGCCAGCAGCTTAGACTGGATGGATTCCTACGAGCAGTACTTC	once	-	TRBV11-2	TRBJ2-7